This TCR beta chain was identified during a study of T cell changes during pregnancy in multiple sclerosis. CDR1 and CDR2 (germline): MDHEN, SYDVKM. V was clipped by 1 base and J by 5 bases; unmatched bases: 7. The CDR3 is made up of 15 amino acids. Only in-frame clones appear in the TCRdb table, and some are missing; sequencing was by immunoSEQ multiplex PCR. Among approximately 36,000 clones listed, 93% were seen once. The receptor was derived from a female donor with multiple sclerosis, enrolled in a pregnancy study. The chain links TRBV28 to TRBJ1-1; 7 bases line up with TRBD1. The sample consisted of CD4+ T cells from peripheral blood mononuclear cells, taken in the first trimester of pregnancy. In DNA form, the CDR3 reads TGTGCCAGCAGTTTATCCACAGGGGTGAGAACTGAAGCTTTCTTT. Amino acid sequence: CASSLSTGVRTEAFF. Full variable domain (missing parts from reference TRBV28 and TRBJ1-1): DVKVTQSSRYLVKRTGEKVFLECVQDMDHENMFWYRQDPGLGLRLIYFSYDVKMKEKGDIPEGYSVSREKKERFSLILESASTNQTSMYLCASSLSTGVRTEAFFGQGTRLTVV.